This record covers a single TCR beta chain. This sample stems from a study of shared T cell receptors in the human thymus. Assay used: immunoSEQ multiplex PCR; TCRdb lists only in-frame clones, some missing. Among approximately 490,000 clones listed, approximately 80% were seen once. The same data also contributed to another study, on human thymus T cells. That paper states: Thymic samples were excised during corrective heart operations. Related research reported highly overlapping thymic repertoires among unrelated individuals.

The TCR sequence derives from a boy under three years old with a congenital heart defect. Sequences were obtained from thymocytes.

In nucleotides, the CDR3 is TGTGCCAGCAGCTTAAGGGGACTAGCTTCCTACAATGAGCAGTTCTTC. This encodes CASSLRGLASYNEQFF. The J gene is TRBJ2-1, the V gene TRBV7-6, with 9 bases lining up with TRBD2. After removal of 2 bases from V and 1 base from J, the junction contained 3 bases not matched to a gene. The germline CDR1 and CDR2 sequences are SGHVS and FNYEAQ. This CDR3 is built from 16 residues. The whole variable domain, filled in from reference TRBV7-6 and TRBJ2-1, reads GAGVSQSPRYKVTKRGQDVALRCDPISGHVSLYWYRQALGQGPEFLTYFNYEAQQDKSGLPNDRFSAERPEGSISTLTIQRTEQRDSAMYRCASSLRGLASYNEQFFGPGTRLTVL.